The next 30 T cell receptor beta chains were all read from a single sample in a study of cytomegalovirus exposure and HLA in healthy donors. With 60 Vbeta and 13 Jbeta primers, the PCR was carried out. Generated by immunoSEQ multiplex PCR, the TCRdb table keeps only in-frame clones and is missing some. The table records around 140,000 clones, 72% of them present only once. The sequenced sample was PBMCs. Receptor source: a man aged 45 to 65 in good health and CMV-seropositive.

V gene TRBV11-3 combines with J gene TRBJ2-7; 11 bases fit TRBD2. V shed 8 bases, J shed 0 bases, and the junction held 6 bases outside the gene matches. The CDR3 is 15 amino acids. Germline V lookup: CDR1 SGHNT, CDR2 YENEEA. The CDR3, as DNA: TGTGCCAGCTCGGAACTAGCGGGAGCCTCCTACGAGCAGTACTTC. This gives the protein CASSELAGASYEQYF. Based on the CDR3 plus reference TRBV11-3 and TRBJ2-7, the full variable domain is EAGVVQSPRYKIIEKKQPVAFWCNPISGHNTLYWYLQNLGQGPELLIRYENEEAVDDSQLPKDRFSAERLKGVDSTLKIQPAELGDSAVYLCASSELAGASYEQYFGPGTRLTVT.

The chain carries TRBV18 and TRBJ1-3; 9 bases are shared with TRBD1. Germline V gene lookup returns CDR1 KGHSH and CDR2 LQKENI. This CDR3 region has 18 residues. Trimming took 5 bases from V and 0 from J; bases not matched to a gene: 11. The CDR3 region has the DNA TGTGCCAGCTCAGCCGGGACAGGGCGGCTAGGCTCTGGAAACACCATATATTTT. Its protein is CASSAGTGRLGSGNTIYF.

In its sample, this clone was seen once. The chain combines TRBV7-9 with TRBJ2-2; TRBD1 matches at 10 bases. The CDR3 is 16 amino acids. The J segment lost 3 bases and the V segment lost 1 base, leaving 2 bases of the junction unmatched. The germline gives CDR1 SEHNR, CDR2 FQNEAQ (reference sequence). The CDR3 DNA is TGTGCCAGCAGCTTAGAGGGACAGGGGTACACCGGGGAGCTGTTTTTT. Protein sequence: CASSLEGQGYTGELFF.

This CDR3 reads CASSSRDIGADTQYF. The CDR3 DNA reads as TGTGCCAGCAGCTCCCGGGACATTGGCGCAGATACGCAGTATTTT. This chain connects TRBV7-2 to TRBJ2-3; TRBD1 is a possible D gene (6 bases). The germline V gene has CDR1 SGHTA and CDR2 FQGNSA. V dropped 4 bases and J dropped 4 bases, with 15 bases sitting between them. The CDR3 runs 15 residues.

This clone was seen only a few times. J is TRBJ1-1 and V is TRBV7-9, with 7 bases matching TRBD1. Trimming removed 11 bases from V and 2 bases from J; junction bases left unmatched: 8. The CDR3 covers 13 residues. The germline V gene encodes CDR1 SEHNR and CDR2 FQNEAQ (reference sequence). CDR3 in DNA: TGTGCCTTTATAAGGGACAGCAACACTGAAGCTTTCTTT. Translating gives CAFIRDSNTEAFF.

The V gene is TRBV28, the J gene TRBJ1-2; 9 nucleotides agree with TRBD1. The V gene end was trimmed by 3 bases and the J gene end by 8 bases; junction bases not matched to a gene: 10. The CDR3 runs 15 residues. In germline, CDR1 is MDHEN, CDR2 SYDVKM. The CDR3 loop reads CASSLASGQGQGYTF. The CDR3 DNA reads as TGTGCCAGCAGTTTGGCCTCTGGACAGGGGCAGGGCTACACCTTC.

This clone showed up just a few times. This rearrangement joins TRBV5-6 to TRBJ1-4; TRBD1 agrees at 12 bases. With V trimmed by 5 bases and J by 8 bases, 16 bases remained unmatched. This CDR3 spans 18 amino acids. Germline-derived CDR1 and CDR2 are SGHDT and YYEEEE. Here the CDR3 reads CASSQTGTGGYLEEKLFF. The CDR3 DNA follows: TGTGCCAGCAGTCAGACCGGGACAGGGGGCTATTTGGAAGAAAAACTGTTTTTT.

The chain uses TRBV6-5 and TRBJ2-7; perhaps TRBD1 as D (6 bases). Between the trimmed V and J ends, which lost 2 bases and 5 bases, there was a span of 19 bases. Germline V gene sequence: CDR1 MNHEY, CDR2 SVGAGI. The CDR3 runs 16 residues. Here the CDR3 reads CASSYGFGGRADEQYF. As DNA, the CDR3 is TGTGCCAGCAGTTACGGGTTTGGGGGCAGGGCCGACGAGCAGTACTTC.

The chain combines TRBV29-1 with TRBJ2-2; D might be TRBD2 (6 bases). CDR3 length: 11 amino acids. Trimming stripped 8 bases from V and 3 bases from J, with 7 bases between. Germline V CDR1 and CDR2: SQVTM, ANQGSEA. The CDR3 bases are TGCAGCAGGAGGGACACCGGGGAGCTGTTTTTT. Translated: CSRRDTGELFF.

CDR3 region: CASRDRVASHEQYF. CDR3 in DNA: TGTGCCAGCAGAGACAGGGTGGCGTCCCACGAGCAGTACTTC. This chain joins TRBV6-6 and TRBJ2-7; 7 nucleotides line up with TRBD1. Per the germline V gene, CDR1 is MNHNY and CDR2 is SVGAGI (reference sequence). This CDR3 contains 14 residues. V lost 6 bases to trimming and J lost 5 bases; unmatched junction nucleotides: 10.

The chain uses TRBV29-1 and TRBJ2-5; D gene unclear. The CDR3 spans 11 residues. V was trimmed by 4 bases and J by 5 bases, leaving 8 bases between them. Germline V CDR1 and CDR2: SQVTM, ANQGSEA. The CDR3 sequence is CSVVIQETQYF. As DNA, the CDR3 is TGCAGCGTTGTGATACAGGAGACCCAGTACTTC.

A single count supports this clone. The CDR3 is CASSLSGGAWNEQFF. In nucleotides, the CDR3 is TGTGCCAGCAGCCTTAGCGGGGGGGCGTGGAATGAGCAGTTCTTC. The V gene is TRBV7-9, the J gene TRBJ2-1; TRBD2 agrees at 11 bases. The germline V gene encodes CDR1 SEHNR and CDR2 FQNEAQ (reference sequence). The CDR3 is 15 amino acids. J gave up 7 bases and V 5 bases, and 7 bases lay outside the gene matches.

V and J are TRBV6-5 and TRBJ1-2; D unclear. Germline V gives CDR1 MNHEY, CDR2 SVGAGI. V was clipped by 0 bases and J by 4 bases, with 15 bases between them. The length of the CDR3 is 16 residues. CDR3 region: CASSYSSASNVYGYTF. DNA for the CDR3: TGTGCCAGCAGTTACTCCAGCGCCTCAAACGTCTATGGCTACACCTTC.

The chain employs TRBV9 and TRBJ2-5; a weak D match, TRBD2 (6 bases). The V gene's germline CDR1 is SGDLS and CDR2 YYNGEE. V shed 0 bases and J shed 9 bases, with 18 bases lying between them. The CDR3 length is 15 residues. The CDR3 region is CASSVAGSTPGAQYF. The CDR3 DNA reads TGTGCCAGCAGCGTAGCCGGTTCGACACCGGGGGCCCAGTACTTC.

V gene TRBV15 combines with J gene TRBJ2-5, with 7 bases aligning to TRBD2. V was clipped by 4 bases and J by 3 bases; unmatched bases: 2. CDR1 LNHNV and CDR2 YYDKDF come from the germline V gene (reference sequence). The CDR3 is made up of 13 amino acids. This CDR3 reads CATSNGGKETQYF. The CDR3 coding sequence is TGTGCCACCAGCAACGGGGGGAAAGAGACCCAGTACTTC.

This clone occurred a few times. J is TRBJ1-2 and V is TRBV6-5; weak D call: TRBD1 (5 bases). The length of the CDR3 is 15 residues. The germline V and J ends were trimmed by 5 bases and 8 bases, with 21 bases remaining between them. Germline V gene data show CDR1 as MNHEY and CDR2 as SVGAGI. CDR3 protein: CASSRTTDFGGGYTF. The CDR3 nucleotides are TGTGCCAGCAGTCGGACTACAGACTTTGGGGGAGGCTACACCTTC.

CDR3 DNA sequence: TGTGCCAGCAGCGTAGGAGACTCGGGGGGTTGGGATGAGCAGTTCTTC. It codes for CASSVGDSGGWDEQFF. The V gene is TRBV9, the J gene TRBJ2-1, with 7 bases lining up with TRBD2. Germline V gene lookup returns CDR1 SGDLS and CDR2 YYNGEE. The V gene end was trimmed by 0 bases and the J gene end by 8 bases; junction bases not matched to a gene: 11. The CDR3 is made up of 16 amino acids.

As to this clone: Sequence at one end of the junction differs from germline and may be a read error. The V call is TRBV12-5, the J call TRBJ2-6; 7 nucleotides match TRBD1. This CDR3 contains 18 residues. Germline V gives CDR1 LGHNT, CDR2 FRNRAP. The CDR3, as DNA: TGTGCTAGTGGTTTGACAGACAGGGTGCTCACTGGGGCCGACGTCCTGACTTTC. Protein: CASGLTDRVLTGADVLTF.

V is TRBV15 and J is TRBJ1-1, with 7 bases that match TRBD1. The CDR3 consists of 15 residues. V was pared by 5 bases and J by 1 base, with 7 bases of the junction left unmatched. Germline-derived CDR1 and CDR2 are LNHNV and YYDKDF (reference sequence). The CDR3 region is CATSPRQGWNTEAFF. The CDR3 region has the DNA TGTGCCACCAGCCCGCGACAGGGATGGAACACTGAAGCTTTCTTT.

The chain combines TRBV7-2 with TRBJ2-1; the D gene is possibly TRBD1 (5 bases). Germline V gene lookup returns CDR1 SGHTA and CDR2 FQGNSA. This CDR3 is built from 15 residues. V was trimmed by 3 bases and J by 6 bases, leaving 15 bases between them. The DNA of the CDR3 is TGTGCCAGCAGCTTTCTGGGGCCCTTTGCCAATGAGCAGTTCTTC. It yields the protein CASSFLGPFANEQFF.

V is TRBV6-6 and J is TRBJ2-7, with 10 bases lining up with TRBD1. The ends lost 7 bases at V and 6 bases at J; junction bases unmatched: 9. CDR3 length equals 14 residues. Germline V gene data show CDR1 as MNHNY and CDR2 as SVGAGI (reference sequence). The CDR3 here is CASTPGQGYFEQYF. Here the CDR3 DNA reads TGTGCCAGCACCCCGGGACAGGGGTATTTCGAGCAGTACTTC.

The chain is built from TRBV2 and TRBJ1-5; D call uncertain. The germline CDR1 and CDR2 sequences are SNHLY and FYNNEI. Trimming took off 0 bases at V and 4 bases at J, with 7 bases between the two ends. CDR3 size: 14 residues. The CDR3 sequence: CASSEASRNQPQHF. CDR3 sequence (DNA): TGTGCCAGCAGTGAAGCATCGAGGAATCAGCCCCAGCATTTT.

This chain uses TRBV20-1 with TRBJ2-3, with TRBD2 matching over 8 bases. CDR1 and CDR2 (germline): DFQATT, SNEGSKA (reference sequence). Trimming cost V 6 bases and J 4 bases; bases outside gene matches: 0. The CDR3 consists of 11 residues. This chain's CDR3 is CSAGLADTQYF. In DNA form, the CDR3 reads TGCAGTGCGGGACTAGCAGATACGCAGTATTTT.

This chain joins TRBV18 and TRBJ2-5, with TRBD1 matching over 7 bases. The germline V gene encodes CDR1 KGHSH and CDR2 LQKENI. This CDR3 has 18 residues. V gave up 5 bases and J gave up 3 bases; unmatched junction bases: 18. The CDR3 protein is CASSTSRTGGGPKETQYF. The DNA for the CDR3 is TGTGCCAGCTCAACTTCCCGGACAGGTGGGGGCCCGAAAGAGACCCAGTACTTC.

The V gene is TRBV6-1, the J gene TRBJ2-5, with 9 bases that match TRBD1. TRBJ2-7 explains the end of the DNA better; the J call may be wrong. This CDR3 comprises 15 residues. Germline CDR1 MNHNS, CDR2 SASEGT. CDR3: CASSEAGQGTYEQYF. The DNA for the CDR3 is TGTGCCAGCAGTGAAGCCGGACAGGGGACCTACGAGCAGTACTTC.

About this clone itself: The missing conserved phenylalanine or tryptophan at the end of this CDR3 makes a read error likely. Written as DNA, the CDR3 is TGTGCCAGCAGCTACGTCACAGGACACTATGGCTACACCCTC. This translates into CASSYVTGHYGYTL. The rearrangement joins TRBV5-8 to TRBJ1-2; weak D call: TRBD1 (5 bases). Trimming shortened V by 3 bases and J by 3 bases, and 12 bases separated the two germline ends. The CDR3 length is 14 residues. Germline CDR1 is SGHTS and CDR2 is YDEGEE.

The chain recombines TRBV29-1 with TRBJ1-2, with 11 bases aligning to TRBD1. Germline lookup yields CDR1 SQVTM and CDR2 ANQGSEA. This CDR3 is 13 amino acids long. V shed 5 bases, J shed 7 bases, and the junction held 6 bases outside the gene matches. CDR3 sequence: CSVSMDRGLGYTF. Here the CDR3 DNA reads TGCAGCGTTTCTATGGACAGGGGGCTTGGCTACACCTTC.

V gene TRBV5-1 combines with J gene TRBJ2-7, with 7 bases identical to TRBD1. CDR3 length: 16 residues. Germline V gene lookup returns CDR1 SGHRS and CDR2 YFSETQ. V was clipped by 4 bases and J by 0 bases; unmatched bases: 10. CDR3 nucleotide sequence: TGCGCCAGCAGCGCTACACAGGGGATCAGCTCCTACGAGCAGTACTTC. Its protein is CASSATQGISSYEQYF.

The rearrangement links TRBV11-3 to TRBJ1-5; the D is unclear. Trimming removed 5 bases at V and 5 bases at J, with 10 bases between. The germline V gene encodes CDR1 SGHNT and CDR2 YENEEA. This CDR3 region has 13 residues. CDR3 DNA sequence: TGTGCCAGCAGCCAAGCTGAGGATCAGCCCCAGCATTTT. Its protein is CASSQAEDQPQHF.

V and J are TRBV5-1 and TRBJ2-5; 7 bases align to TRBD1. Germline CDR1 SGHRS, CDR2 YFSETQ. CDR3 length: 15 amino acids. Trimming took 1 base from V and 9 from J; bases not matched to a gene: 12. The DNA of the CDR3 is TGCGCCAGCAGCTTGTTGGGGGACAGCTCTTTTGCCCAGTACTTC. Protein: CASSLLGDSSFAQYF.